This passage covers 31 T cell receptor beta chains from one sample sequenced in a study of shared clonotypes between healthy human individuals. This table comes from immunoSEQ multiplex PCR, and its TCRdb copy is limited to in-frame clones, with some not included. The sample records roughly 2.2 million clones, around 90% being singletons. The specimen was naive CD4+ T cells from PBMCs. As for subset: CD45RA+ positively selected. These receptors all come from a man aged 18 to 30 in good health. Some clones in this sample may be carry-over from other donors' samples.

The table lists this clone with a few counts. J is TRBJ1-1 and V is TRBV19; no clear D gene. The CDR3 extends over 12 amino acids. V shed 9 bases and J shed 0 bases, with 8 bases lying between them. Germline lookup yields CDR1 LNHDA and CDR2 SQIVND (reference sequence). CDR3 coding DNA: TGTGCCAGCCGATACATGAACACTGAAGCTTTCTTT. Protein: CASRYMNTEAFF.

J is TRBJ1-1 and V is TRBV6-5; D may be TRBD1 (6 bases). V dropped 0 bases and J dropped 1 base, with 12 bases sitting between them. This CDR3 region has 16 residues. Per the germline V gene, CDR1 is MNHEY and CDR2 is SVGAGI. In DNA, the CDR3 is TGTGCCAGCAGTTACTCGTGGGGGGCTCCGAACACTGAAGCTTTCTTT. Its protein product is CASSYSWGAPNTEAFF.

The chain carries TRBV20-1 and TRBJ2-3; D not resolved. Trimming cost V 3 bases and J 9 bases, with 10 bases left between them. Germline loops: CDR1 DFQATT, CDR2 SNEGSKA (reference sequence). The CDR3 totals 11 residues. CDR3 sequence (DNA): TGCAGTGCTAGTGGCTCCGGAACGCAGTATTTT. Protein sequence: CSASGSGTQYF.

The chain is built from TRBV28 and TRBJ1-5; a weak D match, TRBD1 (6 bases). The length of the CDR3 is 15 residues. V was cut by 3 bases and J by 7 bases, with 16 bases left in between. CDR1 is MDHEN and CDR2 is SYDVKM in the germline V gene. The CDR3 spells CASSFSGVMSQPQHF. CDR3 in DNA: TGTGCCAGCAGTTTTTCAGGGGTAATGAGCCAGCCCCAGCATTTT.

J is TRBJ2-7 and V is TRBV7-2; no clear D gene. Germline V lookup: CDR1 SGHTA, CDR2 FQGNSA. Trimming shortened V by 4 bases and J by 9 bases, and 16 bases separated the two germline ends. CDR3 size: 13 residues. DNA for the CDR3: TGTGCCAGCAGCTCCTCTCGTGAGTTCAGGCAGTACTTC. It translates to CASSSSREFRQYF.

The J gene is TRBJ2-3, the V gene TRBV7-8, with D possibly TRBD2 on 6 matching bases. This CDR3 comprises 13 residues. Between the trimmed V and J ends, which lost 8 bases and 3 bases, there was a span of 12 bases. The germline gives CDR1 SGHVS, CDR2 FQNEAQ. Here the CDR3 DNA reads TGTGCCAGCGCTAGGGCGGGGACAGATACGCAGTATTTT. This gives the protein CASARAGTDTQYF.

CDR3 bases: TGTGCCAGTAGTATGGCGGGAGGGCCAGGTGATACGCAGTATTTT. Translated, it gives CASSMAGGPGDTQYF. The chain combines TRBV19 with TRBJ2-3; 9 bases agree with TRBD2. The germline V gene has CDR1 LNHDA and CDR2 SQIVND (reference sequence). This CDR3 is built from 15 residues. J lost 6 bases, V lost 3 bases, and 7 bases had no gene match.

The CDR3 sequence is CASSIRKTSGSSGELFF. The CDR3, as DNA: TGTGCCAGTAGTATCCGAAAGACTAGCGGGAGTTCCGGGGAGCTGTTTTTT. This chain connects TRBV19 to TRBJ2-2; TRBD2 matches 12 bases. V lost 3 bases, J lost 6 bases, and 8 bases stayed unmatched. The CDR3 is 17 residues long. CDR1 is LNHDA and CDR2 is SQIVND in the germline V gene (reference sequence).

CDR3: CACRTGSYNEQFF. The CDR3 DNA reads as TGTGCCTGCCGGACAGGGAGCTACAATGAGCAGTTCTTC. V and J are TRBV30 and TRBJ2-1, with 8 bases lining up with TRBD1. Trimming removed 6 bases from V and 3 bases from J; junction bases left unmatched: 4. The length of the CDR3 is 13 residues. Germline CDR1 GTSNPN, CDR2 SVGIG (reference sequence).

The V call is TRBV21-1, the J call TRBJ2-7; the D call in the table, TRBD2, was not verified against the DNA. TRBV21-1 is recorded as a pseudogene. This CDR3 is 18 amino acids long. The CDR3 DNA is TGTGCCAGCAGGGCCGGGACTAGCGGGAGTTTACCCTCATACGAGCAGTACTTC. Residues: CASRAGTSGSLPSYEQYF.

This chain connects TRBV6-4 to TRBJ1-2; the D gene is possibly TRBD1 (6 bases). The V gene lost 3 bases and the J gene lost 9 bases, with 17 bases spanning the gap. The germline gives CDR1 MRHNA, CDR2 SNTAGT. There are 14 residues in the CDR3. CDR3: CASSEPGQIVSYTF. The CDR3 nucleotides are TGTGCCAGCAGTGAGCCGGGACAAATAGTAAGCTACACCTTC.

J is TRBJ1-5 and V is TRBV28; tentatively, D is TRBD1 (6 bases). Germline CDR1 MDHEN, CDR2 SYDVKM. CDR3 size: 15 residues. The V end lost 3 bases, the J end lost 1 base, and 10 bases lay between the germline ends. CDR3 amino acids: CASSLYRASNQPQHF. The CDR3 nucleotides read TGTGCCAGCAGTTTGTACAGGGCCAGCAATCAGCCCCAGCATTTT.

V usage is TRBV30 and J usage is TRBJ1-3; tentative D call: TRBD1 (6 bases). Trimming removed 5 bases at V and 0 bases at J, with 8 bases between. Germline V lookup: CDR1 GTSNPN, CDR2 SVGIG (reference sequence). There are 13 residues in the CDR3. CDR3 coding DNA: TGTGCCTGGGGAGGGGGCTCTGGAAACACCATATATTTT. This translates into CAWGGGSGNTIYF.

The chain combines TRBV21-1 with TRBJ1-5; the table calls TRBD1, which could not be checked here. TRBV21-1 is a pseudogene segment. This CDR3 has 15 residues. CDR3 nucleotides: TGTGCCAGACCACAGGGGCCATATAGCAATCAGCCCCAGCATTTT. Protein product: CARPQGPYSNQPQHF.

This chain uses TRBV29-1 with TRBJ2-7; the D is unclear. CDR3 length: 11 residues. Germline V CDR1 and CDR2: SQVTM, ANQGSEA. V was clipped by 3 bases and J by 6 bases, with 9 bases between them. The CDR3 DNA is TGCAGCGTTGAGGCCCGGGCCGAGCAGTACTTC. Encoded protein: CSVEARAEQYF.

V gene TRBV7-9 combines with J gene TRBJ2-3; TRBD2 agrees at 13 bases. Trimming took 4 bases from V and 6 from J; bases not matched to a gene: 7. The length of the CDR3 is 16 residues. From germline, CDR1 is SEHNR and CDR2 FQNEAQ (reference sequence). The CDR3 is CASSYLLAGGRDTQYF. The DNA of the CDR3 is TGTGCCAGCAGCTACTTACTAGCGGGAGGGCGCGATACGCAGTATTTT.

The V gene is TRBV12-5, the J gene TRBJ2-1; D is ambiguous. Germline V gene lookup returns CDR1 LGHNT and CDR2 FRNRAP. V was cut by 1 base and J by 0 bases, with 10 bases left in between. This CDR3 is built from 16 residues. The CDR3 spells CASGLDGWGSYNEQFF. The CDR3, as DNA: TGTGCTAGTGGTTTGGATGGGTGGGGCTCCTACAATGAGCAGTTCTTC.

This clone is a singleton in its sample. The chain combines TRBV6-5 with TRBJ2-3, with 10 bases lining up with TRBD1. The CDR3 loop spans 15 amino acids. Trimming at V came to 6 bases and at J to 1 base, leaving 4 bases not matched to a gene. The germline V gene has CDR1 MNHEY and CDR2 SVGAGI. CDR3 nucleotides: TGTGCCAGCAGCCGGACAGGGGGAGGCACAGATACGCAGTATTTT. Its translation is CASSRTGGGTDTQYF.

The chain combines TRBV11-2 with TRBJ2-1, with D possibly TRBD2 on 5 matching bases. The CDR3 is 16 residues long. V was trimmed by 4 bases and J by 7 bases, leaving 20 bases between them. CDR1 is SGHAT, CDR2 FQNNGV, per germline. The CDR3: CASSSTFSETPNEQFF. DNA for the CDR3: TGTGCCAGCAGCTCTACGTTTAGCGAGACTCCTAATGAGCAGTTCTTC.

The rearrangement links TRBV28 to TRBJ1-3; tentative D call: TRBD1 (6 bases). The ends were cut back, 1 base at V and 1 base at J, with 17 bases in the middle. The length of the CDR3 is 18 residues. CDR1 is MDHEN and CDR2 is SYDVKM in the germline V gene. CDR3 DNA sequence: TGTGCCAGCAGTTTATCCCCGGAGAGGGGGACTTCTGGAAACACCATATATTTT. Amino acids: CASSLSPERGTSGNTIYF.

The chain has TRBV5-4 and TRBJ2-6; D perhaps matches TRBD1 (5 bases). Germline V gene sequence: CDR1 SGHNT, CDR2 YYREEE (reference sequence). V was clipped by 7 bases and J by 4 bases, with 9 bases between them. The CDR3 contains 13 residues. The CDR3 DNA reads as TGTGCCAGCGGACGACAGGGGGCCAACGTCCTGACTTTC. It translates to CASGRQGANVLTF. Full variable domain (outside the CDR3, taken from reference TRBV5-4 and TRBJ2-6): ETGVTQSPTHLIKTRGQQVTLRCSSQSGHNTVSWYQQALGQGPQFIFQYYREEENGRGNFPPRFSGLQFPNYSSELNVNALELDDSALYLCASGRQGANVLTFGAGSRLTVL.

A word on this clone: The sample has other DNA sequences that encode this CDR3 too. The rearrangement uses TRBV18 and TRBJ1-2; 8 bases line up with TRBD1. The V segment lost 1 base and the J segment 3 bases; nucleotides outside the gene matches: 4. Per the germline V gene, CDR1 is KGHSH and CDR2 is LQKENI. The CDR3 has 15 residues. The DNA for the CDR3 is TGTGCCAGCTCACCACTGCAGGGGGCCGACTATGGCTACACCTTC. It specifies CASSPLQGADYGYTF.

V usage is TRBV19 and J usage is TRBJ2-3; TRBD1 agrees at 7 bases. Germline V gives CDR1 LNHDA, CDR2 SQIVND (reference sequence). This CDR3 is 17 amino acids long. Trimming took 4 bases from V and 0 from J; bases not matched to a gene: 10. This CDR3 reads CASSTIPGQRSTDTQYF. The DNA for the CDR3 is TGTGCCAGTAGTACAATTCCGGGACAGCGAAGCACAGATACGCAGTATTTT.

The gene calls are TRBV29-1 and TRBJ2-7; D is ambiguous. Germline CDR1 reads SQVTM; CDR2 reads ANQGSEA. The CDR3 contains 12 residues. V was clipped by 7 bases and J by 1 base, with 11 bases between them. CDR3 nucleotides: TGCAGCGCGGGTAAGGATTCCTACGAGCAGTACTTC. Protein sequence: CSAGKDSYEQYF.

The chain has TRBV28 and TRBJ2-7; D is uncertain. V was trimmed by 8 bases and J by 3 bases, leaving 20 bases between them. The CDR3 runs to 15 residues. Germline V gives CDR1 MDHEN, CDR2 SYDVKM. This chain's CDR3 is CASLLRSGRLYEQYF. The CDR3 DNA reads as TGTGCCAGCCTCCTGAGGTCAGGTCGGCTCTACGAGCAGTACTTC.

The chain is built from TRBV5-1 and TRBJ1-2, with D maybe TRBD1 (5 bases). The CDR3 covers 14 residues. Germline V gives CDR1 SGHRS, CDR2 YFSETQ. Between the trimmed V and J ends, which lost 5 bases and 3 bases, there was a span of 14 bases. The CDR3 sequence: CASRGEVQDYGYTF. DNA of the CDR3: TGCGCCAGCAGAGGGGAGGTCCAAGACTATGGCTACACCTTC.

The V and J genes are TRBV5-1 and TRBJ1-2; D may be TRBD1 (6 bases). V shed 0 bases and J shed 2 bases, with 14 bases lying between them. The V gene's germline CDR1 is SGHRS and CDR2 YFSETQ. The CDR3 loop spans 16 amino acids. CDR3 sequence reads: CASSLELNRANYGYTF. The CDR3 DNA reads TGCGCCAGCAGCTTGGAATTAAACAGGGCGAACTATGGCTACACCTTC. Variable domain in full (rest from reference TRBV5-1 and TRBJ1-2): KAGVTQTPRYLIKTRGQQVTLSCSPISGHRSVSWYQQTPGQGLQFLFEYFSETQRNKGNFPGRFSGRQFSNSRSEMNVSTLELGDSALYLCASSLELNRANYGYTFGSGTRLTVV.

This chain joins TRBV10-3 and TRBJ1-5; 9 positions match TRBD1. Trimming at V came to 10 bases and at J to 1 base, leaving 8 bases not matched to a gene. Germline loops: CDR1 ENHRY, CDR2 SYGVKD. This CDR3 spans 15 amino acids. The CDR3 region is CATMGQGKSNQPQHF. Written as DNA, the CDR3 is TGTGCCACCATGGGACAGGGCAAAAGCAATCAGCCCCAGCATTTT.

The chain employs TRBV29-1 and TRBJ1-1, with D uncertain. Germline values: CDR1 SQVTM, CDR2 ANQGSEA. The CDR3 totals 13 residues. V lost 5 bases to trimming and J lost 2 bases, with 12 bases between them. The DNA for the CDR3 is TGCAGCGTTTCCTCCCTTTTCAACACTGAAGCTTTCTTT. It codes for CSVSSLFNTEAFF.

The V call is TRBV19, the J call TRBJ2-7, with 9 nucleotides matching TRBD1. V lost 7 bases, J lost 4 bases, and 8 bases stayed unmatched. CDR3 length equals 14 residues. Germline V gene lookup returns CDR1 LNHDA and CDR2 SQIVND (reference sequence). The DNA of the CDR3 is TGTGCCAGTAAGCTGGGACAGGGAGGGTACGAGCAGTACTTC. It is translated as CASKLGQGGYEQYF.

Points on this clone: Other DNA sequences in this specimen translate into the identical CDR3. This sequence joins TRBV28 and TRBJ2-7; D possibly corresponds to TRBD2 (6 bases). Trimming removed 5 bases from V and 1 base from J, with 9 bases in between. The CDR3 is 13 amino acids. CDR1 is MDHEN and CDR2 is SYDVKM in the germline V gene. The CDR3 spells CASSRSGSYEQYF. The DNA for the CDR3 is TGTGCCAGCAGTCGCAGCGGGTCCTACGAGCAGTACTTC.